This entry is about one TCR beta chain. This CDR3 has 15 residues. Germline V lookup: CDR1 SGHTA, CDR2 FQGNSA. J lost 3 bases, V lost 4 bases, and 6 bases had no gene match. TCR beta chains were sequenced at survey level with immunoSEQ. Sequencing was performed with immunoSEQ multiplex PCR; in TCRdb, only in-frame clones are kept and a portion is missing. Seen here are approximately 70,000 clones, about 93% observed once, and the top ten hold 3.5% to 5.5%. This rearrangement joins TRBV7-2 to TRBJ2-7; 10 bases align to TRBD2. The TCR originated in a middle-aged man with rheumatoid arthritis. The sequencing input was PBMCs. CDR3 residues: CASSWRASGGYEQYF. In DNA, the CDR3 is TGTGCCAGCAGCTGGAGGGCTAGCGGGGGCTACGAGCAGTACTTC. Based on the CDR3 plus reference TRBV7-2 and TRBJ2-7, the full variable domain is GAGVSQSPSNKVTEKGKDVELRCDPISGHTALYWYRQSLGQGLEFLIYFQGNSAPDKSGLPSDRFSAERTGGSVSTLTIQRTQQEDSAVYLCASSWRASGGYEQYFGPGTRLTVT.